This T cell receptor beta chain is drawn from a study of T cells in Graves' hyperthyroidism and ophthalmopathy. General observations from the study: Most thyroid clonotypes expanded above 0.001 appeared in blood too.

This clonotype was found many times. Its specificity is not known. Hyperthyroidism in the patients, aged 18 to 65, was newly diagnosed and under 2 months in duration. Diagnostic assessment was based on clinical symptoms, serum thyroxine and TRAb, thyroid ultrasound and orbital computed tomography. RNA transcripts provided the source from which TCR beta CDR3 regions were amplified. The primer set for the first-round RT-PCR of the TCR CDR3 was HTBI. In TCRdb, the multiplex PCR reads were re-called with MiXCR into one record per CDR3 protein. The top ten clones hold 10% to 15% of a sample with around 250,000 distinct CDR3 sequences, 13% to 15% of them seen once. This CDR3 is built from 14 residues. From germline, CDR1 is LGHDT and CDR2 YNNKEL (reference sequence). Trimming stripped 0 bases from V and 3 bases from J, with 6 bases between.

The J gene is TRBJ2-1, the V gene TRBV3-1; D unresolved. Sample: blood. This clonotype was sampled from a woman aged 40 to 50 with Graves' hyperthyroidism that later progressed to Graves' ophthalmopathy. The CDR3 DNA follows: TGTGCCAGCAGCCAAGATATCGTCTACAATGAGCAGTTCTTC. It specifies CASSQDIVYNEQFF.